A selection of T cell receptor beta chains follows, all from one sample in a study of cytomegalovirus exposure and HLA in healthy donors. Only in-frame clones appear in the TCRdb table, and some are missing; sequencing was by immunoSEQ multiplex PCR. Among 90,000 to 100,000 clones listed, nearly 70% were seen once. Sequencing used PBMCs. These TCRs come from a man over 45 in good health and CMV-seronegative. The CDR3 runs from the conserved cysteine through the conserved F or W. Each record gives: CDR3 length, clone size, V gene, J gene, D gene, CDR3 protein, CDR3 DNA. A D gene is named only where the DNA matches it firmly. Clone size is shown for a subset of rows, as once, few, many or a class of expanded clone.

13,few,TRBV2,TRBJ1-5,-,CASSTWSNQPQHF,TGTGCCAGCTCCACATGGAGCAATCAGCCCCAGCATTTT
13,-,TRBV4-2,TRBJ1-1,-,CASSQDRGSEAFF,TGTGCCAGCAGCCAAGATAGGGGGTCTGAAGCTTTCTTT
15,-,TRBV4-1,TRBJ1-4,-,CASSQTDRNTGKLFF,TGCGCCAGCAGCCAAACCGACAGGAACACCGGAAAACTGTTTTTT
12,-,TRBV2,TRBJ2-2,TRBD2,CASSAGGGELFF,TGTGCCAGCAGTGCGGGAGGCGGGGAGCTGTTTTTT
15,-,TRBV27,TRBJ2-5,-,CASSSPGLPWETQYF,TGTGCCAGCAGTTCCCCAGGTTTACCCTGGGAGACCCAGTACTTC
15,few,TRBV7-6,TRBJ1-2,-,CASSPTGYGNYGYTF,TGTGCCAGCAGCCCCACAGGGTATGGGAACTATGGCTACACCTTC
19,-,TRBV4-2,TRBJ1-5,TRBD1,CASSQDLGTGLYSNQPQHF,TGTGCCAGCAGCCAAGATTTGGGGACAGGGCTTTATAGCAATCAGCCCCAGCATTTT
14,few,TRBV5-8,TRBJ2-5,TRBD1,CASSLTGGLETQYF,TGTGCCAGCAGCTTGACAGGGGGCCTTGAGACCCAGTACTTC
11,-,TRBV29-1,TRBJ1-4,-,CSGYSFEKLFF,TGCAGCGGTTACAGTTTTGAAAAACTGTTTTTT
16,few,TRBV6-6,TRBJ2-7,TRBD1,CASSLPRQGGSYEQYF,TGTGCCAGCAGTTTACCCCGACAGGGGGGTTCCTACGAGCAGTACTTC
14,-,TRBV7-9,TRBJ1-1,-,CASSLEAGLGEAFF,TGTGCCAGCAGCTTAGAGGCAGGACTGGGTGAAGCTTTCTTT
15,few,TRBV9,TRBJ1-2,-,CASSAQGRDNYGYTF,TGTGCCAGCAGCGCACAGGGACGGGATAACTATGGCTACACCTTC
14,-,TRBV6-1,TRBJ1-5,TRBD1,CASRRTGNNQPQHF,TGTGCCAGCAGAAGGACAGGGAACAATCAGCCCCAGCATTTT
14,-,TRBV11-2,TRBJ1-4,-,CASSMIREGEKLFF,TGTGCCAGCAGCATGATCAGGGAGGGTGAAAAACTGTTTTTT
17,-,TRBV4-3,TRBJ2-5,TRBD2,CASSQDWAGGRKETQYF,TGCGCCAGCAGCCAAGACTGGGCGGGAGGAAGGAAAGAGACCCAGTACTTC
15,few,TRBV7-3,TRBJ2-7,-,CASSLSGGASYEQYF,TGTGCCAGCAGCTTAAGTGGGGGGGCCTCCTACGAGCAGTACTTC
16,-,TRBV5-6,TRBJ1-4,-,CASSLRDGSPSGKLFF,TGTGCCAGCAGCTTACGGGACGGCAGCCCTAGCGGAAAACTGTTTTTT
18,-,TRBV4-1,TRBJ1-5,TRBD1,CASSRRQGGGESNQPQHF,TGCGCCAGCAGCCGAAGACAGGGGGGAGGAGAAAGCAATCAGCCCCAGCATTTT
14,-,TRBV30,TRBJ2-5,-,CAWSQGLGQETQYF,TGTGCCTGGAGTCAGGGATTAGGCCAAGAGACCCAGTACTTC